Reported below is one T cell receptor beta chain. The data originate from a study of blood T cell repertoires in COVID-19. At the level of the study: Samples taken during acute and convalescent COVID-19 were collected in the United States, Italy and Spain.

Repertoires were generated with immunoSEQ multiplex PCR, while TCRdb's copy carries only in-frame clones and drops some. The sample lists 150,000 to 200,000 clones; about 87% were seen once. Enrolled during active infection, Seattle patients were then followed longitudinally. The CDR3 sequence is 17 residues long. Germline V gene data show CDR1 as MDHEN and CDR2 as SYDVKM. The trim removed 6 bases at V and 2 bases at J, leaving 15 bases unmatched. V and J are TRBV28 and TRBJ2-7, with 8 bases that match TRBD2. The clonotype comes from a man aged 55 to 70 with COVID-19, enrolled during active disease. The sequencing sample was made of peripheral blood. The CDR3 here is CASSPNLKGLAPYEQYF. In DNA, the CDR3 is TGTGCCAGCAGCCCTAACCTAAAAGGACTAGCACCCTACGAGCAGTACTTC.